This T cell receptor beta chain was captured in a study of T cell responses to AZD1222 COVID-19 vaccine. Clones were sequenced by immunoSEQ multiplex PCR, and TCRdb holds only the in-frame ones, with some missing. The table lists 90,000 to 130,000 clones, about four fifths of them singletons. The germline CDR1 and CDR2 sequences are ENHRY and SYGVKD. With 6 bases clipped from V and 0 bases from J, the junction kept 8 bases outside the gene matches. The CDR3 covers 16 residues. The sequence was collected from an adult in good health. Specimen: peripheral blood, collected on day 0 of AZD1222 vaccination. V and J are TRBV10-3 and TRBJ1-1, with 9 bases matching TRBD1. The CDR3 sequence is CAISDEGQGMNTEAFF. Here the CDR3 DNA reads TGTGCCATCAGCGACGAGGGACAGGGAATGAACACTGAAGCTTTCTTT.